One and the same sample provided the 29 T cell receptor beta chains below, sequenced in a study of shared clonotypes between healthy human individuals. The repertoire was sequenced with immunoSEQ multiplex PCR; TCRdb's copy has only in-frame clones and lacks some. Of about 2 million clones listed, approximately 95% were seen once; the top ten hold 1% to 1.3%. Naive CD8 cells lacked CD45RO, underwent positive selection for CCR7 and left out terminally differentiated effector memory CD45RA+ cells. Sequencing used naive CD8+ T cells sorted from blood. These receptors originate from a man in his late teens or twenties in good health.

The rearrangement joins TRBV10-2 to TRBJ1-2; D gene ambiguous. CDR1 WSHSY and CDR2 SAAADI come from the germline V gene. The CDR3 totals 16 residues. The V and J ends lost 1 base and 7 bases respectively, with 19 bases between them. CDR3 DNA: TGCGCCAGCAGTGAGTATTCGAGGGCGCCAGATGGTGGCTACACCTTC. It codes for CASSEYSRAPDGGYTF.

The chain recombines TRBV19 with TRBJ2-7; D is uncertain. V gave up 5 bases and J gave up 1 base, with 9 bases separating them. The CDR3 consists of 13 residues. From germline, CDR1 is LNHDA and CDR2 SQIVND (reference sequence). CDR3 DNA sequence: TGTGCCAGTAGTTGGGCGGAGTCCTACGAGCAGTACTTC. Its translation is CASSWAESYEQYF.

The chain joins TRBV10-1 to TRBJ1-1; no definite D call. Germline lookup yields CDR1 WNHNN and CDR2 SYGVQD (reference sequence). Trimming removed 1 base from V and 6 bases from J, with 9 bases in between. The CDR3 is 13 residues long. The chain's CDR3 is CASSEWVLAEAFF. Here the CDR3 DNA reads TGCGCCAGCAGTGAGTGGGTGCTCGCTGAAGCTTTCTTT.

Note on this clone: The same CDR3 also results from other DNA sequences found in this sample. CDR3 nucleotide sequence: TGTGCCAGCAGTTACTCGACGGGGGAGACTAACTATGGCTACACCTTC. It specifies CASSYSTGETNYGYTF. The J gene is TRBJ1-2, the V gene TRBV6-5; D is possibly TRBD1 (5 bases). The CDR3 contains 16 residues. The germline CDR1 and CDR2 sequences are MNHEY and SVGAGI. Trimming took 0 bases from V and 0 from J, leaving 11 bases between them.

The chain has TRBV9 and TRBJ1-2, with a possible D match to TRBD1 (5 bases). CDR3 length equals 15 residues. V was clipped by 3 bases and J by 5 bases, with 17 bases between them. Germline values: CDR1 SGDLS, CDR2 YYNGEE. The chain's CDR3 is CASSAFPGLIYGYTF. CDR3 coding DNA: TGTGCCAGCAGCGCCTTCCCGGGACTGATTTATGGCTACACCTTC.

The chain employs TRBV19 and TRBJ2-7, with a possible D match to TRBD2 (6 bases). CDR3 length: 13 residues. The V gene's germline CDR1 is LNHDA and CDR2 SQIVND (reference sequence). V was trimmed by 5 bases and J by 4 bases, leaving 12 bases between them. The CDR3 sequence: CASSPASAYEQYF. Written as DNA, the CDR3 is TGTGCCAGTAGTCCGGCTAGCGCTTACGAGCAGTACTTC.

The rearrangement links TRBV7-8 to TRBJ2-7; TRBD2 matches at 9 bases. Per the germline V gene, CDR1 is SGHVS and CDR2 is FQNEAQ. CDR3 length: 16 amino acids. Trimming at V came to 5 bases and at J to 4 bases, leaving 12 bases not matched to a gene. CDR3 DNA sequence: TGTGCCAGCAGCGATGCCGATAGCGGGAGTCAATACGAGCAGTACTTC. Its translation: CASSDADSGSQYEQYF.

The chain is built from TRBV27 and TRBJ2-1; TRBD1 or TRBD2 may be the D gene (5 bases each). In germline, CDR1 is MNHEY, CDR2 SMNVEV (reference sequence). The V end lost 8 bases, the J end lost 3 bases, and 14 bases lay between the germline ends. The CDR3 totals 14 residues. The CDR3 bases are TGTGCCAGCGCCCCCGGGACGCACTACAATGAGCAGTTCTTC. Translated, it gives CASAPGTHYNEQFF.

The CDR3 protein is CAWSVGRSSEAFF. The CDR3 nucleotides read TGTGCCTGGAGTGTAGGGCGGTCCTCTGAAGCTTTCTTT. This chain joins TRBV30 and TRBJ1-1; the D is unclear. The V end was cut by 0 bases, the J end by 6 bases, with 11 bases between. Germline lookup yields CDR1 GTSNPN and CDR2 SVGIG (reference sequence). The CDR3 consists of 13 residues.

The V call is TRBV28, the J call TRBJ2-7; D might be TRBD1 (5 bases). The CDR3 totals 18 residues. In germline, CDR1 is MDHEN, CDR2 SYDVKM. Trimming left V 4 bases short and J 1 base short, with 23 bases between. CDR3 sequence (DNA): TGTGCCAGCAGTTCACCAACTGGGGCAGGGCCCTTATCCTACGAGCAGTACTTC. The encoded protein is CASSSPTGAGPLSYEQYF.

The rearrangement uses TRBV9 and TRBJ2-3; TRBD1 or TRBD2 may be the D gene (5 bases each). There are 18 residues in the CDR3. Trimming removed 0 bases from V and 0 bases from J, with 17 bases in between. Looked up from germline, CDR1 is SGDLS and CDR2 is YYNGEE. The CDR3 coding sequence is TGTGCCAGCAGCGTAGGTTGGGACGGACAATTTAGCACAGATACGCAGTATTTT. This encodes CASSVGWDGQFSTDTQYF.

This chain connects TRBV2 to TRBJ2-5; D not certain. This CDR3 has 13 residues. Germline V lookup: CDR1 SNHLY, CDR2 FYNNEI. V was trimmed by 8 bases and J by 0 bases, leaving 10 bases between them. As DNA, the CDR3 is TGTGCCAGCCGGATTATACACCAAGAGACCCAGTACTTC. This sequence encodes CASRIIHQETQYF.

The rearrangement joins TRBV11-2 to TRBJ1-3; D perhaps matches TRBD1 (5 bases). The CDR3 sequence is 16 residues long. Per germline, CDR1 SGHAT and CDR2 FQNNGV. Trimming took 5 bases from V and 0 from J, leaving 14 bases between them. The CDR3 spells CASSTPTASSGNTIYF. The CDR3 DNA is TGTGCCAGCAGCACCCCGACAGCTAGCTCTGGAAACACCATATATTTT.

This chain joins TRBV6-1 and TRBJ2-1, with 8 bases lining up with TRBD1. The CDR3 extends over 15 amino acids. Germline values: CDR1 MNHNS, CDR2 SASEGT. J lost 4 bases, V lost 4 bases, and 6 bases had no gene match. CDR3 coding DNA: TGTGCCAGCAGTGTCGACAGGGGTGGTTACAATGAGCAGTTCTTC. It translates to CASSVDRGGYNEQFF.

This clone came up once. This sequence joins TRBV5-4 and TRBJ2-2, with D unclear. Germline CDR1 reads SGHNT; CDR2 reads YYREEE (reference sequence). V lost 4 bases and J 5 bases, leaving 6 bases between the germline ends. This CDR3 is built from 12 residues. In nucleotides, the CDR3 is TGTGCCAGCAGCCCTGATACCGGGGAGCTGTTTTTT. This sequence encodes CASSPDTGELFF.

This sequence joins TRBV6-5 and TRBJ2-5, with D possibly being TRBD2 (5 bases). This CDR3 has 14 amino acids. Germline V lookup: CDR1 MNHEY, CDR2 SVGAGI. Deletions cut 2 bases from V and 7 bases from J, with 14 bases between. The CDR3 spells CASSYASSGGTQYF. CDR3 sequence (DNA): TGTGCCAGCAGTTACGCGTCCTCAGGAGGGACCCAGTACTTC.

V gene TRBV14 combines with J gene TRBJ1-2; D is ambiguous. The CDR3 extends over 13 amino acids. V was clipped by 4 bases and J by 1 base, with 7 bases between them. Germline loops: CDR1 SGHDN, CDR2 FVKESK. The DNA of the CDR3 is TGTGCCAGCAGCCCCCGACTTAACTATGGCTACACCTTC. This sequence encodes CASSPRLNYGYTF.

The gene calls are TRBV4-1 and TRBJ2-1; the D gene is possibly TRBD1 (6 bases). The CDR3 spans 12 residues. V lost 3 bases and J lost 9, with 9 bases in between. Germline assignment: CDR1 MGHRA and CDR2 YSYEKL. The CDR3 loop is CASSQGAGEQFF. DNA for the CDR3: TGCGCCAGCAGCCAGGGGGCGGGTGAGCAGTTCTTC.

V usage is TRBV7-9 and J usage is TRBJ2-7, with D unclear. With 4 bases removed from V and 6 bases from J, the gap between germline ends came to 10 bases. Germline V lookup: CDR1 SEHNR, CDR2 FQNEAQ (reference sequence). This CDR3 has 12 amino acids. The CDR3, as DNA: TGTGCCAGCAGCTCGACCTGGAGCGAGCAGTACTTC. This translates into CASSSTWSEQYF.

The rearrangement uses TRBV19 and TRBJ1-4; D might be TRBD1 (6 bases). Trimming pared 4 bases from V and 0 bases from J, leaving 12 bases between. CDR1 and CDR2 from the germline V gene are LNHDA and SQIVND (reference sequence). This CDR3 spans 16 amino acids. CDR3 region: CASSNGQPPTNEKLFF. The CDR3 region has the DNA TGTGCCAGTAGTAACGGACAGCCCCCAACTAATGAAAAACTGTTTTTT. Together with reference TRBV19 and TRBJ1-4, the CDR3 gives the full variable domain: DGGITQSPKYLFRKEGQNVTLSCEQNLNHDAMYWYRQDPGQGLRLIYYSQIVNDFQKGDIAEGYSVSREKKESFPLTVTSAQKNPTAFYLCASSNGQPPTNEKLFFGSGTQLSVL.

The chain couples TRBV5-1 to TRBJ1-3; D is ambiguous. Germline assignment: CDR1 SGHRS and CDR2 YFSETQ. This CDR3 is 14 amino acids long. Deletions cut 4 bases from V and 0 bases from J, with 8 bases between. CDR3 coding DNA: TGCGCCAGCAGCCGGACCAGCTCTGGAAACACCATATATTTT. This gives the protein CASSRTSSGNTIYF. Using reference TRBV5-1 and TRBJ1-3 for the parts outside the CDR3, the full variable domain is KAGVTQTPRYLIKTRGQQVTLSCSPISGHRSVSWYQQTPGQGLQFLFEYFSETQRNKGNFPGRFSGRQFSNSRSEMNVSTLELGDSALYLCASSRTSSGNTIYFGEGSWLTVV.

This chain connects TRBV7-2 to TRBJ1-2; D is possibly TRBD1 (5 bases). Germline assignment: CDR1 SGHTA and CDR2 FQGNSA. V was clipped by 5 bases and J by 4 bases, with 17 bases between them. The CDR3 contains 15 residues. CDR3 in amino acids: CASSPGHLGVYGYTF. The CDR3 DNA reads as TGTGCCAGCAGCCCAGGACACCTTGGGGTCTATGGCTACACCTTC. The full variable domain, completed using reference TRBV7-2 and TRBJ1-2, is GAGVSQSPSNKVTEKGKDVELRCDPISGHTALYWYRQSLGQGLEFLIYFQGNSAPDKSGLPSDRFSAERTGGSVSTLTIQRTQQEDSAVYLCASSPGHLGVYGYTFGSGTRLTVV.

The CDR3 is CASSPGGEGSSPLHF. DNA of the CDR3: TGCGCCAGCAGTCCTGGCGGGGAGGGTAGTTCACCCCTCCACTTT. The chain links TRBV23-1 to TRBJ1-6; no clear D. TRBV23-1 is known as an ORF, though its function is uncertain. V was trimmed by 4 bases and J by 9 bases, leaving 16 bases between them. The CDR3 spans 15 residues.

The V gene is TRBV4-3, the J gene TRBJ2-7, with 9 bases fitting TRBD2. Germline V gene sequence: CDR1 LGHNA, CDR2 YSLEER. Unmatched junction bases numbered 6, after V lost 4 bases and J lost 5 bases. This CDR3 contains 14 residues. Here the CDR3 reads CASSPRLADHEQYF. CDR3 in DNA: TGCGCCAGCAGCCCACGACTAGCGGACCACGAGCAGTACTTC.

This clone was seen only once. This chain connects TRBV29-1 to TRBJ2-7, with 7 positions matching TRBD1. The CDR3 length is 14 residues. Germline CDR1 SQVTM, CDR2 ANQGSEA. J was trimmed by 3 bases and V by 0 bases; bases with no gene match: 5. The CDR3 DNA is TGCAGCGTTGAAGAACCCGGACAGGACTACGAGCAGTACTTC. It specifies CSVEEPGQDYEQYF.

This clone was detected once. The chain recombines TRBV2 with TRBJ2-7, with 7 nucleotides matching TRBD2. Germline loops: CDR1 SNHLY, CDR2 FYNNEI. The CDR3 totals 12 residues. After removal of 10 bases from V and 2 bases from J, the junction contained 5 bases not matched to a gene. CDR3 sequence (DNA): TGTGCCACTGGGGGAGGGCCCTACGAGCAGTACTTC. Protein sequence: CATGGGPYEQYF.

The gene calls are TRBV9 and TRBJ2-5; D uncertain. V was clipped by 4 bases and J by 7 bases, with 14 bases between them. CDR3 length: 13 amino acids. CDR1 and CDR2 from the germline V gene are SGDLS and YYNGEE. CDR3 protein: CASSTGGSGTQYF. The DNA of the CDR3 is TGTGCCAGCAGCACGGGTGGGTCTGGGACCCAGTACTTC.

In the case of this clone: Other DNA sequences from this sample encode an identical CDR3 as well. V is TRBV6-6 and J is TRBJ2-7; either TRBD1 or TRBD2 may supply D (5 bases each). The V end was cut by 0 bases, the J end by 3 bases, with 9 bases between. The CDR3 loop spans 14 amino acids. Germline V gene lookup returns CDR1 MNHNY and CDR2 SVGAGI (reference sequence). The DNA of the CDR3 is TGTGCCAGCAGTTACTCGGGGACCGACTACGAGCAGTACTTC. Encoded protein: CASSYSGTDYEQYF.

The chain couples TRBV5-6 to TRBJ2-3, with 11 bases that match TRBD2. Germline assignment: CDR1 SGHDT and CDR2 YYEEEE. This CDR3 is 16 amino acids long. J gave up 0 bases and V 1 base, and 1 base lay outside the gene matches. The DNA of the CDR3 is TGTGCCAGCAGCTTGACTAGCGGGAGAAGCACAGATACGCAGTATTTT. Translated, it gives CASSLTSGRSTDTQYF. Full variable domain (missing parts from reference TRBV5-6 and TRBJ2-3): DAGVTQSPTHLIKTRGQQVTLRCSPKSGHDTVSWYQQALGQGPQFIFQYYEEEERQRGNFPDRFSGHQFPNYSSELNVNALLLGDSALYLCASSLTSGRSTDTQYFGPGTRLTVL.